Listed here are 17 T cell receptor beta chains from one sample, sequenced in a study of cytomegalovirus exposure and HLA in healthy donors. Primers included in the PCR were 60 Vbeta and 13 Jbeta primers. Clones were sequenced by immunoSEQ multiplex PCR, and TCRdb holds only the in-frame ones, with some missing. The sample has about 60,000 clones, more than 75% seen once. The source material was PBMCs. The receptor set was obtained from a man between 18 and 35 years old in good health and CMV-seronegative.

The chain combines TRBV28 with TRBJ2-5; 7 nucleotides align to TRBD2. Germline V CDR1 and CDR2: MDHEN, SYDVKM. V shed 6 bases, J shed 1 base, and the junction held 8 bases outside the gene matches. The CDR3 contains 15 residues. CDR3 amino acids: CASSPLGGTQETQYF. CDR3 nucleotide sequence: TGTGCCAGCAGCCCTTTGGGGGGGACCCAAGAGACCCAGTACTTC.

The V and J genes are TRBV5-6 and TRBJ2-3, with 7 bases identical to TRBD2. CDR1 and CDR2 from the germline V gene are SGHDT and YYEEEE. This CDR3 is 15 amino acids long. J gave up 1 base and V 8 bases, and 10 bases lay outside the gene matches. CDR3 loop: CARALGGEGTDTQYF. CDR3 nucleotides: TGTGCCAGGGCTTTGGGGGGGGAGGGCACAGATACGCAGTATTTT.

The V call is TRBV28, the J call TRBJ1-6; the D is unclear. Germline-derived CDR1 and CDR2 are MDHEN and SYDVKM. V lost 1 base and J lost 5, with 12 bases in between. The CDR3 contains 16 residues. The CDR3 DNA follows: TGTGCCAGCAGTTTATCCGAGACACAGCATAATTCACCCCTCCACTTT. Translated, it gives CASSLSETQHNSPLHF.

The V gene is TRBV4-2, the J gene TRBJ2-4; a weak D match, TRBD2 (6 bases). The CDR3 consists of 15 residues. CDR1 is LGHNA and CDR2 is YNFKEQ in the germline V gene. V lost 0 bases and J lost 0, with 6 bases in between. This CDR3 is CASSQDGGAKNIQYF. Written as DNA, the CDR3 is TGTGCCAGCAGCCAAGACGGGGGAGCCAAAAACATTCAGTACTTC.

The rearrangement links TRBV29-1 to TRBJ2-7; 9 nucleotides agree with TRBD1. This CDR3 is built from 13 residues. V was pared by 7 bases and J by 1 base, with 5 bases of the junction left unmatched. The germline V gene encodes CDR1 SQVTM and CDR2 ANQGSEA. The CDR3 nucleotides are TGCAGCGCTTCGGGACAGGGTTCCTACGAGCAGTACTTC. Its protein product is CSASGQGSYEQYF.

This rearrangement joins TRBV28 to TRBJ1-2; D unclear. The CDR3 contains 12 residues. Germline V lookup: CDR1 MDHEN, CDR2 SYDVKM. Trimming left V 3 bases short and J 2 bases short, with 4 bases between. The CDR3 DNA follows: TGTGCCAGCAGTTTCAGGAACTATGGCTACACCTTC. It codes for CASSFRNYGYTF.

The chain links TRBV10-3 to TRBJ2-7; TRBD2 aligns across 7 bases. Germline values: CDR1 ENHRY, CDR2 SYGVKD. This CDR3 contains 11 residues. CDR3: CAGGENYEQYF. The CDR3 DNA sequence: TGTGCGGGGGGGGAAAACTACGAGCAGTACTTC.

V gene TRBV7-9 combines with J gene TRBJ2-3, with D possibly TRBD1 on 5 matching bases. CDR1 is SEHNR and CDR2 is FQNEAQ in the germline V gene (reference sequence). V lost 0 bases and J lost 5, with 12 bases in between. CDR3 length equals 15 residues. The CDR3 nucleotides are TGTGCCAGCAGCTTAGCGGTGGGCAGGGAAGATACGCAGTATTTT. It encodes CASSLAVGREDTQYF. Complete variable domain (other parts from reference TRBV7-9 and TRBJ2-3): DTGVSQNPRHKITKRGQNVTFRCDPISEHNRLYWYRQTLGQGPEFLTYFQNEAQLEKSRLLSDRFSAERPKGSFSTLEIQRTEQGDSAMYLCASSLAVGREDTQYFGPGTRLTVL.

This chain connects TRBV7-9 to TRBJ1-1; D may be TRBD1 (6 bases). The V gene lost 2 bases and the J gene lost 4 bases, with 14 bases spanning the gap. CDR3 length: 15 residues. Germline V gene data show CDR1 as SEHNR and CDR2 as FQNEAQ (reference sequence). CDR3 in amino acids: CASSLSGQPGTEAFF. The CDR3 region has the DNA TGTGCCAGCAGCTTATCTGGACAGCCGGGCACTGAAGCTTTCTTT. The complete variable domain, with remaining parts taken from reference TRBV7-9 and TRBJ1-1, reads DTGVSQNPRHKITKRGQNVTFRCDPISEHNRLYWYRQTLGQGPEFLTYFQNEAQLEKSRLLSDRFSAERPKGSFSTLEIQRTEQGDSAMYLCASSLSGQPGTEAFFGQGTRLTVV.

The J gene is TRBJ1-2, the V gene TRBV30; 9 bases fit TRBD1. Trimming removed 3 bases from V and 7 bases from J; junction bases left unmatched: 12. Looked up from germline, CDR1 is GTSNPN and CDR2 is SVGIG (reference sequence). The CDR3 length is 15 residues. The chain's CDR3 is CAWRATGGFGSGYTF. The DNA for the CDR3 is TGTGCCTGGAGGGCCACAGGGGGCTTCGGATCTGGCTACACCTTC.

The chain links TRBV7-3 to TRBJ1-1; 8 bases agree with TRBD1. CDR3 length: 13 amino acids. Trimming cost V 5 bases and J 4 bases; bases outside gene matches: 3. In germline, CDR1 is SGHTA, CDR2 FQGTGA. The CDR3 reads CASSRTGSTEAFF. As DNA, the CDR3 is TGTGCCAGCAGCCGGACAGGGTCCACTGAAGCTTTCTTT.

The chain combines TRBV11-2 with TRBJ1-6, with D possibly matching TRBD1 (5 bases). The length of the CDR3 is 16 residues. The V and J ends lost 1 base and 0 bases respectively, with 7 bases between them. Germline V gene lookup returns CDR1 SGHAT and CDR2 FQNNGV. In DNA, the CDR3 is TGTGCCAGCAGCTTAGGACAGAGCTCCTATAATTCACCCCTCCACTTT. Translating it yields CASSLGQSSYNSPLHF. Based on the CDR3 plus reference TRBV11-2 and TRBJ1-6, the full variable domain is EAGVAQSPRYKIIEKRQSVAFWCNPISGHATLYWYQQILGQGPKLLIQFQNNGVVDDSQLPKDRFSAERLKGVDSTLKIQPAKLEDSAVYLCASSLGQSSYNSPLHFGNGTRLTVT.

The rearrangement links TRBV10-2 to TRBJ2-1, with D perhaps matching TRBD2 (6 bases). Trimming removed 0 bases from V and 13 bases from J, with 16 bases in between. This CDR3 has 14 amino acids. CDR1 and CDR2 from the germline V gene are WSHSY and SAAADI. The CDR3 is CASSESGIKTRQFF. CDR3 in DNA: TGCGCCAGCAGTGAGTCGGGGATTAAGACTAGACAGTTCTTC.

The CDR3 loop reads CATSREGTGGNTIYF. In DNA, the CDR3 is TGTGCCACCAGCAGAGAAGGGACAGGAGGAAACACCATATATTTT. This rearrangement joins TRBV15 to TRBJ1-3; the match to TRBD1 covers 8 bases. The V and J ends lost 0 bases and 4 bases, in that order; junction bases with no gene match: 2. CDR1 LNHNV and CDR2 YYDKDF come from the germline V gene (reference sequence). The CDR3 totals 15 residues.

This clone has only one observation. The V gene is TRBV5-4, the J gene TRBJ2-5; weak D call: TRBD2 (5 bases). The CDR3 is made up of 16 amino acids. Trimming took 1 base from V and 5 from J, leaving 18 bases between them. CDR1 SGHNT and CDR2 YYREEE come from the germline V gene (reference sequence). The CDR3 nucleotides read TGTGCCAGCAGCTTGAAATCCGGGGTCTTGGGGGAGACCCAGTACTTC. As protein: CASSLKSGVLGETQYF.

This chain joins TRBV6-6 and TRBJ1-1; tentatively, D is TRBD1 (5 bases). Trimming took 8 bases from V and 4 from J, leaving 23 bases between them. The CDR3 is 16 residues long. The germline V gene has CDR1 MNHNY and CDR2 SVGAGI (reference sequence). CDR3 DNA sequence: TGTGCCAGCGGACTACCTAGGCCAGGGACGGCCACTGAAGCTTTCTTT. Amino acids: CASGLPRPGTATEAFF.

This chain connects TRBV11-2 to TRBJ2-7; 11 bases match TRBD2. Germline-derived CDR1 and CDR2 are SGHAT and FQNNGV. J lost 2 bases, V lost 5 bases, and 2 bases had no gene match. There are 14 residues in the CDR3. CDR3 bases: TGTGCCAGCAGCCTACTAGCGGGGGCCTACGAGCAGTACTTC. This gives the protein CASSLLAGAYEQYF.